Below are 7 T cell receptor beta chains sequenced from a single sample in a study of blood T cell repertoires in COVID-19. The data were produced by immunoSEQ multiplex PCR, yet TCRdb's version contains in-frame clones alone and is incomplete. Here the sample spans just over 300,000 clones, about nine tenths being singletons. The material sequenced was PBMCs or T cells enriched from blood (not recorded which). The receptors here all came from a young man who had recovered from COVID-19.

Worth noting for this clone: The sample carries other DNA sequences with the same CDR3. Here the CDR3 DNA reads TGTGCCAGCAGAGGAGCAGATACGCAGTATTTT. This codes for CASRGADTQYF. The rearrangement uses TRBV3-1 (or the pseudogene TRBV3-2) and TRBJ2-3; D is ambiguous. Germline-derived CDR1 and CDR2 are LGHDT and YNNKEL (reference sequence). V lost 6 bases and J lost 4, with 5 bases in between. This CDR3 region has 11 residues.

In regard to this clone: An end of the junction does not agree with germline; a read error may underlie this. The CDR3 nucleotides are TGTGCCTGGAGTGTGGGGGGGGAGCAACTTTTC. This encodes CAWSVGGEQLF. This rearrangement joins TRBV30 to TRBJ2-7; TRBD2 matches at 7 bases. In germline, CDR1 is GTSNPN, CDR2 SVGIG (reference sequence). The CDR3 extends over 11 amino acids.

The chain links TRBV5-1 to TRBJ2-1, with 8 bases aligning to TRBD2. CDR1 SGHRS and CDR2 YFSETQ come from the germline V gene. The ends lost 3 bases at V and 2 bases at J; junction bases unmatched: 16. The CDR3 loop spans 19 amino acids. CDR3 residues: CASSSKAVDSSGAYNEQFF. CDR3 DNA: TGCGCCAGCAGCTCTAAAGCGGTGGACAGTAGCGGGGCCTACAATGAGCAGTTCTTC.

The V call is TRBV6-1, the J call TRBJ2-5, with 12 bases aligning to TRBD2. The CDR3 sequence is 16 residues long. Germline V gives CDR1 MNHNS, CDR2 SASEGT. The ends lost 3 bases at V and 4 bases at J; junction bases unmatched: 6. The CDR3 loop is CASSDPGLAGTETQYF. In nucleotides, the CDR3 is TGTGCCAGCAGTGACCCCGGACTAGCGGGAACAGAGACCCAGTACTTC.

This chain uses TRBV14 with TRBJ2-1, with TRBD2 identical over 7 bases. The CDR3 sequence is 16 residues long. V shed 3 bases, J shed 4 bases, and the junction held 9 bases outside the gene matches. Germline V gene sequence: CDR1 SGHDN, CDR2 FVKESK. CDR3: CASSHRLAENYNEQFF. The CDR3, as DNA: TGTGCCAGCAGCCATCGTCTAGCGGAAAATTACAATGAGCAGTTCTTC.

The V gene is TRBV18, the J gene TRBJ2-7, with TRBD1 matching 10 bases. Germline-derived CDR1 and CDR2 are KGHSH and LQKENI. With V trimmed by 3 bases and J by 4 bases, 9 bases remained unmatched. This CDR3 region has 16 residues. CDR3 sequence (DNA): TGTGCCAGCTCACCTACGAACCCGGACAGGGGGTACGAGCAGTACTTC. This gives the protein CASSPTNPDRGYEQYF.

This clone has only a few counts. The rearrangement links TRBV28 to TRBJ2-3; D is unclear. The CDR3 is 14 residues long. CDR1 MDHEN and CDR2 SYDVKM come from the germline V gene. V gave up 3 bases and J gave up 1 base, with 8 bases separating them. The DNA of the CDR3 is TGTGCCAGCAGTTTCTTGGCTGGCACAGATACGCAGTATTTT. Translation: CASSFLAGTDTQYF.